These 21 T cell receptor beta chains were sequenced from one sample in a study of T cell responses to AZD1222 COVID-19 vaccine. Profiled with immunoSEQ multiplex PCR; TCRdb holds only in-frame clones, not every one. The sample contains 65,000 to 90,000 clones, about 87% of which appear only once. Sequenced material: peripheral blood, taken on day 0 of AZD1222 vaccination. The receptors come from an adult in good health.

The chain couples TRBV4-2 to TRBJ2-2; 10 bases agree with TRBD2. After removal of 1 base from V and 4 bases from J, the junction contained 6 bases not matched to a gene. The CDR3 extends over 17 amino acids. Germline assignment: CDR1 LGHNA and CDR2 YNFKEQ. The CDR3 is CASSQGAGGPPTGELFF. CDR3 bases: TGTGCCAGCAGCCAAGGAGCGGGGGGGCCTCCCACCGGGGAGCTGTTTTTT.

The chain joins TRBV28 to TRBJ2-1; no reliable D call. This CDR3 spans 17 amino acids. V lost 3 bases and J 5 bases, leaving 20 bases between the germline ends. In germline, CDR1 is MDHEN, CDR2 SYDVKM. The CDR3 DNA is TGTGCCAGCAGTTTTTGGTCTGAGGCACTTGAGGACAATGAGCAGTTCTTC. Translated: CASSFWSEALEDNEQFF.

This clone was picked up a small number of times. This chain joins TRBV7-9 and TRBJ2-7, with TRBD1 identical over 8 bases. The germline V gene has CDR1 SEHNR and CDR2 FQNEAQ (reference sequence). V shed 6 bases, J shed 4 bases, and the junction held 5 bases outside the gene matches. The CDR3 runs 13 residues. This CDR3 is CASRPGQAYEQYF. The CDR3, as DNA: TGTGCCAGCAGGCCGGGACAGGCTTACGAGCAGTACTTC.

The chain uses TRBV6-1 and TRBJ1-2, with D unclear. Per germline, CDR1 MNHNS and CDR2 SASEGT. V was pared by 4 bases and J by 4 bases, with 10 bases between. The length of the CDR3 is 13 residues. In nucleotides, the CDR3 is TGTGCCAGCAGTGGACCTACTACCTATGGCTACACCTTC. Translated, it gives CASSGPTTYGYTF.

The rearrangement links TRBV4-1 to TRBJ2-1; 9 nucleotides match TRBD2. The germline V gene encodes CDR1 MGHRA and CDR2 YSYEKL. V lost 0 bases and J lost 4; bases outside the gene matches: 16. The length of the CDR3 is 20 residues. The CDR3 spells CASSQDDHRSAGGLYNEQFF. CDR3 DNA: TGCGCCAGCAGCCAAGATGACCACCGATCAGCGGGGGGACTTTACAATGAGCAGTTCTTC.

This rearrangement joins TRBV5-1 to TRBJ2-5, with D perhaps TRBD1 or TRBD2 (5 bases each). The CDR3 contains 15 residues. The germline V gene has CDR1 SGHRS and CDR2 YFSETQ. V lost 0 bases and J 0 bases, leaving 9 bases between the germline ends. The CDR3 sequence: CASSLGGSYQETQYF. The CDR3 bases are TGCGCCAGCAGCTTGGGGGGGTCATACCAAGAGACCCAGTACTTC.

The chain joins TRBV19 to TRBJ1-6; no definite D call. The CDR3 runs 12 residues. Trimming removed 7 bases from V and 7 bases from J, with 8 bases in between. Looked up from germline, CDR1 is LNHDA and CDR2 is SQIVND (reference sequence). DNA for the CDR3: TGTGCCAGTACTTCAGGCAATTCACCCCTCCACTTT. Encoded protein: CASTSGNSPLHF.

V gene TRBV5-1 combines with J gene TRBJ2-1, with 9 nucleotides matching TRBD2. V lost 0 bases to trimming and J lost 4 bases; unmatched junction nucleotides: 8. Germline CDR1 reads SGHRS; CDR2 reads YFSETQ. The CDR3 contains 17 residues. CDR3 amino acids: CASSLVVSGGRYNEQFF. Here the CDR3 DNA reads TGCGCCAGCAGCTTGGTGGTTAGCGGGGGACGATACAATGAGCAGTTCTTC.

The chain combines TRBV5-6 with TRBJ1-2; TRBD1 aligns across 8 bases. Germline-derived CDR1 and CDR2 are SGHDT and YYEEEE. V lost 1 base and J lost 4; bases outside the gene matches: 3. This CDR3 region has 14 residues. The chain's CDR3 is CASSLRGQAYGYTF. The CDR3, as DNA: TGTGCCAGCAGCTTGAGGGGACAGGCCTATGGCTACACCTTC.

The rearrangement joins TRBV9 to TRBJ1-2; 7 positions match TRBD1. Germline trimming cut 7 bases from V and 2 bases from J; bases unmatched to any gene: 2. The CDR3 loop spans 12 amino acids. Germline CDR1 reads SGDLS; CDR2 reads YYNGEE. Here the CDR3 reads CASRQGNYGYTF. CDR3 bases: TGTGCCAGCCGACAGGGAAACTATGGCTACACCTTC.

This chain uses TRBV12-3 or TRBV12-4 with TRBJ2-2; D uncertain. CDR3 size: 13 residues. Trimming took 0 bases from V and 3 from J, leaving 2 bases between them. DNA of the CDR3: TGTGCCAGCAGTTTAGCGTACACCGGGGAGCTGTTTTTT. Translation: CASSLAYTGELFF.

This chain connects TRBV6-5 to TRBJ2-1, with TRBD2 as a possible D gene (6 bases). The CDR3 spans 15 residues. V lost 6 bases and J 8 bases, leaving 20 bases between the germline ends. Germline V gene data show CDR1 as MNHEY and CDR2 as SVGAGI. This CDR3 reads CASRIRGGPRDEQFF. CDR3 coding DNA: TGTGCCAGCAGAATACGGGGAGGCCCCAGGGATGAGCAGTTCTTC.

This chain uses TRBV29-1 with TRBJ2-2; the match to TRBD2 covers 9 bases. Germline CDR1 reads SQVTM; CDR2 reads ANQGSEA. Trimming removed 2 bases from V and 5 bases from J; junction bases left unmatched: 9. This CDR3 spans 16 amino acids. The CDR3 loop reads CSVESPALAGTGELFF. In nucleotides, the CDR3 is TGCAGCGTTGAATCACCGGCGCTAGCGGGAACCGGGGAGCTGTTTTTT.

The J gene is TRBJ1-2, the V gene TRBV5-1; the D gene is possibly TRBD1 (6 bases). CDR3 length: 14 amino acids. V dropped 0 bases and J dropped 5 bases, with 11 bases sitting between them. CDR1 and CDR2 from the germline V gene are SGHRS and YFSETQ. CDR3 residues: CASSLETGRYGYTF. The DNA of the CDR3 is TGCGCCAGCAGCTTGGAGACAGGAAGGTATGGCTACACCTTC.

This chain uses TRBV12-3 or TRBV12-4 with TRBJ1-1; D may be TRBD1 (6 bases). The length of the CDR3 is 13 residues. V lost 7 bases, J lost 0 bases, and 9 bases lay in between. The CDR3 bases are TGTGCCAGCAATCAGGGGATGAACACTGAAGCTTTCTTT. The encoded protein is CASNQGMNTEAFF.

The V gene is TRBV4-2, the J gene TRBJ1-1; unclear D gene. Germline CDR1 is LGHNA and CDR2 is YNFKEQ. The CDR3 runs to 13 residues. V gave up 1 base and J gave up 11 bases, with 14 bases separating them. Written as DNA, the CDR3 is TGTGCCAGCAGCCAAGGGGCGTCAGAAGGGGCTTTCTTT. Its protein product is CASSQGASEGAFF.

The CDR3 region is CASSLADIDNSPLHF. The CDR3 region has the DNA TGTGCCAGCAGTTTGGCGGATATCGATAATTCACCCCTCCACTTT. This rearrangement joins TRBV2 to TRBJ1-6; D is undetermined. The CDR3 has 15 residues. Trimming stripped 5 bases from V and 5 bases from J, with 13 bases between. The germline V gene encodes CDR1 SNHLY and CDR2 FYNNEI. Full variable domain (missing parts from reference TRBV2 and TRBJ1-6): EPEVTQTPSHQVTQMGQEVILRCVPISNHLYFYWYRQILGQKVEFLVSFYNNEISEKSEIFDDQFSVERPDGSNFTLKIRSTKLEDSAMYFCASSLADIDNSPLHFGNGTRLTVT.

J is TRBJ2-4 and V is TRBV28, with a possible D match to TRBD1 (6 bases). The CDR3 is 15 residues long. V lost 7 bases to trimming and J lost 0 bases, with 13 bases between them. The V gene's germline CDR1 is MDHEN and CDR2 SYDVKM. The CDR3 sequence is CASKGVKLAKNIQYF. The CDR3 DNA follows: TGTGCCAGCAAGGGGGTCAAACTAGCCAAAAACATTCAGTACTTC. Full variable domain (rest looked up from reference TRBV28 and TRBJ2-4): DVKVTQSSRYLVKRTGEKVFLECVQDMDHENMFWYRQDPGLGLRLIYFSYDVKMKEKGDIPEGYSVSREKKERFSLILESASTNQTSMYLCASKGVKLAKNIQYFGAGTRLSVL.

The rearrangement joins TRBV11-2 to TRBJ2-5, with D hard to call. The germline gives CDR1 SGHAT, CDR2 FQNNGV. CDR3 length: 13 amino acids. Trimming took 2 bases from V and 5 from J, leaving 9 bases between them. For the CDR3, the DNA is TGTGCCAGCAGCTTATCCGGATGGGAGACCCAGTACTTC. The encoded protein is CASSLSGWETQYF.

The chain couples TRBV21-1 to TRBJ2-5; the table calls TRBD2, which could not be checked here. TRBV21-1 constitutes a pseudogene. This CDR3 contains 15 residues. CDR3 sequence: CASSKAREPQETQYF. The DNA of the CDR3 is TGTGCCAGCAGCAAGGCGCGGGAGCCCCAAGAGACCCAGTACTTC.

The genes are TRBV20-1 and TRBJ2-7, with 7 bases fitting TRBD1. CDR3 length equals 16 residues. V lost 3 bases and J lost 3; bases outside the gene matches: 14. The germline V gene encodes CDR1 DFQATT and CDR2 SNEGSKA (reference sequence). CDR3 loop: CSASETGSPILYEQYF. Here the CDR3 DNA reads TGCAGTGCTAGTGAGACAGGGTCTCCGATCCTCTACGAGCAGTACTTC.